This paragraph reports one T cell receptor beta chain. The repertoire was sequenced with immunoSEQ multiplex PCR; TCRdb's copy has only in-frame clones and lacks some. The sample yields some 80,000 clones, about nine tenths seen once. These data are taken from a study of OX40 agonist ivuxolimab in advanced cancers. V lost 5 bases to trimming and J lost 4 bases; unmatched junction nucleotides: 6. Looked up from germline, CDR1 is LNHDA and CDR2 is SQIVND (reference sequence). The CDR3 extends over 15 amino acids. This sequence joins TRBV19 and TRBJ1-2, with 11 bases fitting TRBD1. The clonotype comes from an adult with an advanced solid tumor such as melanoma, head and neck, liver or kidney cancer. This material consisted of CD4+ or CD8+ T cells sorted from blood, taken in a trial of the OX40 agonist ivuxolimab. The CDR3 bases are TGTGCCAGTAGTCCTGCCGGGACAGGGGGCTATGGCTACACCTTC. It encodes CASSPAGTGGYGYTF.